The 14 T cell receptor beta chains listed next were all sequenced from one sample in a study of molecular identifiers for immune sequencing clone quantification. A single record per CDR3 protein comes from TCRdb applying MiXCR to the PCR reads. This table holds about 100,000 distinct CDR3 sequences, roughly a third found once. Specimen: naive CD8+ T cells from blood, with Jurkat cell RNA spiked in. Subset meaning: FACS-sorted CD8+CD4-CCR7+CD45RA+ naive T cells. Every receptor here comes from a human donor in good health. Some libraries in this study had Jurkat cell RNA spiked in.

The chain's CDR3 is CASSLVVQATGELFF. The CDR3 DNA reads TGTGCCAGCAGCTTAGTCGTCCAGGCGACCGGGGAGCTGTTTTTT. V and J are TRBV7-2 and TRBJ2-2; D is unclear. Germline V lookup: CDR1 SGHTA, CDR2 FQGNSA. The CDR3 consists of 15 residues. V lost 1 base, J lost 5 bases, and 11 bases lay in between.

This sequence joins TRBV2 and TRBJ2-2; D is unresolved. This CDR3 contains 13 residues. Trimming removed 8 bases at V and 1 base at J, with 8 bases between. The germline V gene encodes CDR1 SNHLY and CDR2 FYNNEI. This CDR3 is CASVRGNTGELFF. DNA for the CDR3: TGTGCCAGCGTCCGCGGGAACACCGGGGAGCTGTTTTTT.

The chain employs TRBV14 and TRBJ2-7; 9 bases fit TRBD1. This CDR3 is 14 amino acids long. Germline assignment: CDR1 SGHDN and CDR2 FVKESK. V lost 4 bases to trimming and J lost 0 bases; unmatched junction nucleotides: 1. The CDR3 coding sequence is TGTGCCAGCAGCCGGGACAGGGTCTCCTACGAGCAGTACTTC. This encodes CASSRDRVSYEQYF.

The CDR3 is CASSQGRWGARYEQYF. DNA of the CDR3: TGTGCCAGCAGCCAAGGGAGGTGGGGGGCCCGCTACGAGCAGTACTTC. The chain employs TRBV4-2 and TRBJ2-7; possibly TRBD1 or TRBD2 for D (6 bases each). This CDR3 contains 16 residues. V gave up 1 base and J gave up 3 bases, with 16 bases separating them. Germline-derived CDR1 and CDR2 are LGHNA and YNFKEQ.

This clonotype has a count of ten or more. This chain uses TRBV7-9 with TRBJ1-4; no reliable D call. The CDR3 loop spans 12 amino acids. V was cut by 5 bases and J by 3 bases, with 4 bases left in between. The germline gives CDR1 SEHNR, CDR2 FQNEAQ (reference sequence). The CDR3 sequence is CASSLPNEKLFF. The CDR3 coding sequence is TGTGCCAGCAGCCTCCCTAATGAAAAACTGTTTTTT.

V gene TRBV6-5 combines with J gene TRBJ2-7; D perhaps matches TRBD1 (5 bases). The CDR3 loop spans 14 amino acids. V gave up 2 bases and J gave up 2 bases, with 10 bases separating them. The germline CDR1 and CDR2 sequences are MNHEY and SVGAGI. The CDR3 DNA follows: TGTGCCAGCAGTTACCTTGACAGAACCTACGAGCAGTACTTC. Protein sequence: CASSYLDRTYEQYF.

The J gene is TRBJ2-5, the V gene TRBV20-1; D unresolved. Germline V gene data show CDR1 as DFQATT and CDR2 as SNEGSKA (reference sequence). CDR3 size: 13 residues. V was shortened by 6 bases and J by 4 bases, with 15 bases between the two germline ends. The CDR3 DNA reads TGCAGTGCCCCCACCGGAGTCCGAGAGACCCAGTACTTC. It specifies CSAPTGVRETQYF.

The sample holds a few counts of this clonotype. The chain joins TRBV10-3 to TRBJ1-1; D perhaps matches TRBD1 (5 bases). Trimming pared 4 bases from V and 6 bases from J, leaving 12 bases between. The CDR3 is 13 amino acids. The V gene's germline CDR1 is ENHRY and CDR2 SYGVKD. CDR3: CAISVGTSAEAFF. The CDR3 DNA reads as TGTGCCATCAGTGTTGGGACGTCGGCTGAAGCTTTCTTT.

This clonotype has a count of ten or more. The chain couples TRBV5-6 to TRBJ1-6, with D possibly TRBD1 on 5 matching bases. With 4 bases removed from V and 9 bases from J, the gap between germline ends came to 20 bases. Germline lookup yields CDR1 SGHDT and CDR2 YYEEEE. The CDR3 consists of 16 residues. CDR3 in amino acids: CASSKEGRRNSSPLHF. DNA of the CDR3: TGTGCCAGCAGCAAGGAGGGGCGCAGGAACTCTTCACCCCTCCACTTT.

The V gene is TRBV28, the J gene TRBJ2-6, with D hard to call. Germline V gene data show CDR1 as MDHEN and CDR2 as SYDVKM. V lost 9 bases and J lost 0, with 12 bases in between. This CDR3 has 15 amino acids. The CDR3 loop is CASWSAVSGANVLTF. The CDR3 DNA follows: TGTGCCAGTTGGTCAGCTGTCTCTGGGGCCAACGTCCTGACTTTC.

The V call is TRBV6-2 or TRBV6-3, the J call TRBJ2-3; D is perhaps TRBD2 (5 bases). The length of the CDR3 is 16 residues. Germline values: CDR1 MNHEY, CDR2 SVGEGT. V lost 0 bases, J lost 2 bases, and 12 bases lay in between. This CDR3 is CASSYSLVGLTDTQYF. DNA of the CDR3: TGTGCCAGCAGTTACTCACTAGTGGGCCTCACAGATACGCAGTATTTT.

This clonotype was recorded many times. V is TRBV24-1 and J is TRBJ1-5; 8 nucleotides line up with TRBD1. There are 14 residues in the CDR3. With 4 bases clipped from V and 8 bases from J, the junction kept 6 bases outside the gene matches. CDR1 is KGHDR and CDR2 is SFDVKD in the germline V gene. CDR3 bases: TGTGCCACCAGTGAACGGACAGGGCTGGAGCCCCAGCATTTT. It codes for CATSERTGLEPQHF.

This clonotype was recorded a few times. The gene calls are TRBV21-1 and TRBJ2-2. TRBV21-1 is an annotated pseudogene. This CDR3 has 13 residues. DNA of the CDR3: TGTGCCAGCAGCGGGCAGAACACCGGGGAGCTGTTTTTT. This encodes CASSGQNTGELFF.

Here the CDR3 reads CASSQLLAGQGRTGELFF. The CDR3 nucleotides are TGCGCCAGCAGCCAACTACTAGCGGGACAGGGGCGGACCGGGGAGCTGTTTTTT. The gene calls are TRBV4-1 and TRBJ2-2; D may be TRBD1 or TRBD2 (10 bases each). V shed 2 bases and J shed 5 bases, with 21 bases lying between them. The CDR3 loop spans 18 amino acids. Germline V gene data show CDR1 as MGHRA and CDR2 as YSYEKL.